The sequence of this T cell receptor (beta chain) was determined in a study of blood T cell repertoires in COVID-19. Study in general: Researchers got acute and convalescent COVID-19 samples from the United States, Italy and Spain. PBMCs, B-cell-depleted T cells, or T cells were the source of the cDNA or gDNA that made up the material.

Trimming removed 4 bases from V and 8 bases from J; junction bases left unmatched: 6. The length of the CDR3 is 14 residues. CDR1 and CDR2 from the germline V gene are MNHEY and SVGAGI. Original processing notes: Estimation of nucleated cell counts was performed using reference gene primer amplification. This table comes from immunoSEQ multiplex PCR, and its TCRdb copy is limited to in-frame clones, with some not included. D and trimming were read from the DNA, whereas the V and J calls and clone size are those reported in that table. The sample includes under 60,000 clones, 70% to 85% of them seen just once.

This sequence joins TRBV6-5 and TRBJ2-1; 9 bases map to TRBD1. Sequenced input: peripheral blood. This receptor was taken from a man aged 55 to 70 with acute or convalescent COVID-19. The CDR3 region is CASSFGTGSDEQFF. The CDR3 DNA follows: TGTGCCAGCAGTTTCGGGACAGGGAGCGATGAGCAGTTCTTC.